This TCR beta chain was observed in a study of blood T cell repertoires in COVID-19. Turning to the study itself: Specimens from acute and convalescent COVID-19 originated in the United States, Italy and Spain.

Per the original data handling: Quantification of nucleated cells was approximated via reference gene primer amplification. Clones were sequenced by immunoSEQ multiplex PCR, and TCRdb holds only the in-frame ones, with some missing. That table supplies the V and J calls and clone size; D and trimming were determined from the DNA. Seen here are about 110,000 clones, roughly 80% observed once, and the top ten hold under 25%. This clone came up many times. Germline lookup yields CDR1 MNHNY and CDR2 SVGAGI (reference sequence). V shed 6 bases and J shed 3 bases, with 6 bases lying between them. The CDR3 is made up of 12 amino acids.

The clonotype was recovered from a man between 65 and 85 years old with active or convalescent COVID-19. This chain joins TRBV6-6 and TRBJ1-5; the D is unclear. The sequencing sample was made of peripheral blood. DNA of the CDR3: TGTGCCAGCAGGGGAGACAATCAGCCCCAGCATTTT. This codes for CASRGDNQPQHF.